This TCR beta chain was identified in a study of blood T cell repertoires in COVID-19. Repertoires were generated with immunoSEQ multiplex PCR, while TCRdb's copy carries only in-frame clones and drops some. The table lists a few hundred thousand clones, 87% of them singletons. Two negative PCRs, clearance, or symptom resolution characterized the recovered Cohort 3 donors. Looked up from germline, CDR1 is MNHEY and CDR2 is SVGAGI. V was shortened by 0 bases and J by 4 bases, with 14 bases between the two germline ends. This CDR3 comprises 16 residues. This receptor was identified in a young woman who had recovered from COVID-19. V and J are TRBV6-5 and TRBJ2-3; tentative D call: TRBD2 (6 bases). The specimen was PBMCs or T cells enriched from blood (not recorded which). The DNA for the CDR3 is TGTGCCAGCAGTTACTCAGTATGGAGGGGAGCAGATACGCAGTATTTT. Residues: CASSYSVWRGADTQYF.